The sequence of this TCR beta chain was determined in a study of identical twins. TCRdb ran MiXCR on the 5' RACE reads and lists one entry per CDR3 protein. The sample yields hundreds of thousands of distinct CDR3 sequences, 9% to 15% seen once. All donors comprised healthy Caucasians. The CDR3 is 11 residues long. Germline loops: CDR1 DFQATT, CDR2 SNEGSKA (reference sequence). Trimming took 4 bases from V and 6 from J, leaving 7 bases between them. This sample was shared with a second study, whose subject was yellow fever vaccine responses in identical twins.

The clonotype originates from a woman aged 18-29 years in good health. Material for sequencing was PBMCs. The chain has TRBV20-1 and TRBJ2-1; D call uncertain. Written as DNA, the CDR3 is TGCAGTGCTAACCTTGTCAATGAGCAGTTCTTC. Amino acid sequence: CSANLVNEQFF.